This T cell receptor beta chain was recovered during a study of cytomegalovirus exposure and HLA in healthy donors. Study in general: Of around 400 genotyped donors, roughly 76% grouped in the Caucasian-associated ancestry cluster. Study observations and caveats: According to an earlier analysis, most TCR beta V segments yielded productive rearrangements about 90% or about 30% of the time.

The PCR employed 60 Vbeta primers together with 13 Jbeta primers. The repertoire was sequenced with immunoSEQ multiplex PCR; TCRdb's copy has only in-frame clones and lacks some. Of some 150,000 clones listed, about three fifths were seen once; the top ten hold about 3%. With respect to this clone: Its antigen is not known.

The origin of this receptor is a woman aged 25 to 39 in good health and CMV-seropositive. Sequenced sample: PBMCs.

The CDR3 bases are TGTGCCATCAGGGCTAGCGGGAGGACGGAGACCCAGTACTTC. Protein sequence: CAIRASGRTETQYF. The V and J genes are TRBV10-3 and TRBJ2-5; 11 positions match TRBD2. The CDR3 consists of 14 residues. The trim removed 6 bases at V and 5 bases at J, leaving 5 bases unmatched. Per the germline V gene, CDR1 is ENHRY and CDR2 is SYGVKD.